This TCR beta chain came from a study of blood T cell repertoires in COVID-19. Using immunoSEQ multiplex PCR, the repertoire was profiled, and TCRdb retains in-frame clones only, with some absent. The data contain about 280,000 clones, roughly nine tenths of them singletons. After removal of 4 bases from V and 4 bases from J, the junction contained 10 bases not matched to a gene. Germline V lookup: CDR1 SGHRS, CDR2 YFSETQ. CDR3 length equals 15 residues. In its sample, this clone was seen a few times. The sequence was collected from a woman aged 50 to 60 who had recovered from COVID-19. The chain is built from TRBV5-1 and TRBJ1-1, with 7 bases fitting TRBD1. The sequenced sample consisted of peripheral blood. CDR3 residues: CASSPLTGFSTEAFF. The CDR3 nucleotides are TGCGCCAGCAGCCCGCTGACAGGGTTCAGCACTGAAGCTTTCTTT.